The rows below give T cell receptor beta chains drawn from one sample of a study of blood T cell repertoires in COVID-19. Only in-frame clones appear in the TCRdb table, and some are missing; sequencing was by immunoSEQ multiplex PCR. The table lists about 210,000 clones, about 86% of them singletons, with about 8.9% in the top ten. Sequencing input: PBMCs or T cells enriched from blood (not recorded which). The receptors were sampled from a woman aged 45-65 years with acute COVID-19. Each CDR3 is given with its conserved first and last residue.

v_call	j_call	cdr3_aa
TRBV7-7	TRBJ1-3	CASSSNQIGRSGNTIYF
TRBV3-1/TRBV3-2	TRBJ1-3	CASTPRRENTIYF
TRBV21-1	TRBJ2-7	CASSNRLAGDLGEQYF
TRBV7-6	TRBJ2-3	CASSLDWLAGEGVTDTQYF
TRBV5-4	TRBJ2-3	CASSLGGAGGSDTQYF
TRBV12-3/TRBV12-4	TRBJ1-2	CASSLQPAYGYTF
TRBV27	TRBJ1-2	CASSPQGYGYTF
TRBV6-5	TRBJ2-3	CASRGRQGTDTQYF
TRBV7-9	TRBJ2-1	CASSRTGGPNNEQFF
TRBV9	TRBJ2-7	CASSSPMGDRTYEQYF
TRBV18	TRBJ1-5	CASSPRGGSPHF
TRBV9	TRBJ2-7	CASSVGEGTGAYEQYF
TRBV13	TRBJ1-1	CASSFPGRNTEAFF
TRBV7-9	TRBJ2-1	CASSPERGGTEQFF
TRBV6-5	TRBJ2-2	CASSYSEANTGELFF
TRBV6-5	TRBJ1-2	CATAAGIPTNYGYTF
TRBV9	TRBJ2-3	CASSVDWTGGTDTQYF
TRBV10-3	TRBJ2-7	CAISPTTGTGGDEQYF
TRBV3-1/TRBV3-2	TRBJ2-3	CASSQERREGSDTQYF
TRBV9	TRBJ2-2	CASSGRPGLGITTGELFF
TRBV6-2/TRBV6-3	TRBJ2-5	CASSAGTSGPRQETQYF
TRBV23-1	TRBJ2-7	CASSQSQDFGRDEQYF
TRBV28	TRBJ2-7	CASSKGRGSSYEQYF
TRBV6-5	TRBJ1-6	CASRGGQENSPLHF
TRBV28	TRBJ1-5	CASSPDRGPSPQHF
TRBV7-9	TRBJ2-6	CASSRPGTGNSGANVLTF
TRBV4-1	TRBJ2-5	CASSRKGLAGVVGQETQYF
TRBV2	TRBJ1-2	CASSDYAGNYGYTF
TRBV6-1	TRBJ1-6	CASVPDQNSPLHF
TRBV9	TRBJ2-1	CASSVSRGYNEQFF
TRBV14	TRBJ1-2	CASSLGQAKWGGYTF
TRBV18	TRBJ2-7	CASSPRQGGYEQYF
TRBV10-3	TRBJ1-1	CAISEGTGANTEAFF
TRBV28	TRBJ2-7	CASSSQDRNTYEQYF
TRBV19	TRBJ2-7	CASSARQGFPLYEQYF
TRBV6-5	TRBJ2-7	CASRVGMGSHEQYF
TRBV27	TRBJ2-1	CASRVGRAVGLYNEQFF
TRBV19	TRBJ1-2	CASSILLGALPIGYTF